The subject of this entry is one T cell receptor (beta chain). Its target is unknown. A read error may account for a junction end that differs from germline. These data come from a study of vaccination and CD4 T cells after COVID-19. The CDR3 has 12 residues. Per the germline V gene, CDR1 is SGHVS and CDR2 is FQNEAQ. This sample's treatment: roughly 10-day PBMC culture with coronavirus spike peptide pools or control peptides (ViraFEST assay). With the Oncomine TCR Beta short-read assay, DNA from cultured CD4+ T cells was sequenced. TCRdb reprocessed the PCR reads via MiXCR and lists one record per CDR3 protein. The sample shows under 20,000 distinct CDR3 sequences, roughly 51% of them seen only once.

Sequences were derived from cultured CD4+ T cells from blood, sampled after SARS-CoV-2 vaccination. The rearrangement uses TRBV7-8 and TRBJ2-7, with D perhaps given as TRBD1 or TRBD2 (5 bases each). The clonotype was recovered from a human donor with COVID-19. CDR3 in DNA: TGTGCCAGCGGCCGTCTCCCGGGGCCGGCCAACTTC. This encodes CASGRLPGPANF. Using reference TRBV7-8 and TRBJ2-7 for the parts outside the CDR3, the full variable domain is GAGVSQSPRYKVAKRGQDVALRCDPISGHVSLFWYQQALGQGPEFLTYFQNEAQLDKSGLPSDRFFAERPEGSVSTLKIQRTQQEDSAVYLCASGRLPGPANFGPGTRLTVT.